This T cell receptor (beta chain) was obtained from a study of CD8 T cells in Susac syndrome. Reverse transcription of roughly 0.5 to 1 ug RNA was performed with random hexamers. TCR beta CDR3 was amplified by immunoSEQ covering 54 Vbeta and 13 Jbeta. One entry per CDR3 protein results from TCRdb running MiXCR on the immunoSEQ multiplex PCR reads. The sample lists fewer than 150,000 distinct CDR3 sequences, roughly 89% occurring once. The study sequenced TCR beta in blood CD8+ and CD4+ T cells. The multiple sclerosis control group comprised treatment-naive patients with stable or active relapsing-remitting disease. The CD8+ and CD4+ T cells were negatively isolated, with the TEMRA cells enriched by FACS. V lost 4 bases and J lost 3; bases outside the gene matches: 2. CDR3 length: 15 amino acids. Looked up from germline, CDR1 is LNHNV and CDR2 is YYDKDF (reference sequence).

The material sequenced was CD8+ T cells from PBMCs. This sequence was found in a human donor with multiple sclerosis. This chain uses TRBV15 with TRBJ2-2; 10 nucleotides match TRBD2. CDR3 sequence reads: CATSIAGGDTGELFF. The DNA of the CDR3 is TGTGCCACCAGCATAGCGGGAGGCGACACCGGGGAGCTGTTTTTT.